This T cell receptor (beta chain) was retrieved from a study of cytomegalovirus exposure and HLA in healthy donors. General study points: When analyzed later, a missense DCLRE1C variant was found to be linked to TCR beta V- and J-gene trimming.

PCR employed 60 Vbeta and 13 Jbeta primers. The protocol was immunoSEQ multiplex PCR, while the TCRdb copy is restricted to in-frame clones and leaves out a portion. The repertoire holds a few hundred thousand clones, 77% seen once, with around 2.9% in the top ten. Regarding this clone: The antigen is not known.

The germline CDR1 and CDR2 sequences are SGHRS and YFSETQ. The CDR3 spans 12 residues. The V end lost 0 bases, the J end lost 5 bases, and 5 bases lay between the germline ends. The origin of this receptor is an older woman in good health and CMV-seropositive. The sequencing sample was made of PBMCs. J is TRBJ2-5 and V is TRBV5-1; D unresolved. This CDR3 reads CASSLDRETQYF. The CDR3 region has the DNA TGCGCCAGCAGCTTGGATCGGGAGACCCAGTACTTC.